This TCR beta chain was sequenced for a study of blood T cells in healthy people across ages. On this clonotype: At one boundary the junction diverges from the germline segment, which might be a read error.

A J-beta primer mix and a sample-barcoded 5' primer were used in a second PCR of roughly 6 to 12 cycles. TCRdb processed the 5' RACE reads anew with MiXCR; each CDR3 protein has one entry. The sample has approximately 960,000 distinct CDR3 sequences; 25% to 30% are singletons. The CDR3 loop spans 14 amino acids. The germline gives CDR1 SGHVS, CDR2 FQNEAQ. There were at least 6 micrograms of total RNA extracted from every sample. The data were also submitted as part of a second study, on T cells of mothers and their children. That paper states: The effect of thymic selection on TCR recombination output is similar between related and unrelated pairs.

This chain links TRBV7-8 with TRBJ2-1, with 9 nucleotides matching TRBD1. The receptor comes from a woman aged 40 to 50 in good health. The specimen was blood. The CDR3 bases are TGTGCCGGCAGCTGGAGGACAGGGGACGATGAGCAGTTCTTC. Translation: CAGSWRTGDDEQFF. Full variable domain (remainder filled in from reference TRBV7-8 and TRBJ2-1): GAGVSQSPRYKVAKRGQDVALRCDPISGHVSLFWYQQALGQGPEFLTYFQNEAQLDKSGLPSDRFFAERPEGSVSTLKIQRTQQEDSAVYLCAGSWRTGDDEQFFGPGTRLTVL.